This T cell receptor (beta chain) was documented in a study of T cells after yellow fever vaccination. V lost 2 bases, J lost 1 base, and 16 bases lay in between. Looked up from germline, CDR1 is SGHAT and CDR2 is FQNNGV. This CDR3 comprises 17 residues. TCRdb reanalysed the 5' RACE reads using MiXCR and keeps one entry per CDR3 protein. The sample holds 250,000 to 300,000 distinct CDR3 sequences; about 5.2% are singletons and the top ten take more than 3%. This receptor was identified in a young man who received the YFV17D yellow fever vaccine. The source was CD4+ T cells sorted from PBMCs, collected on the day of the yellow fever booster vaccination. The chain couples TRBV11-2 to TRBJ2-3; possibly TRBD1 or TRBD2 for D (5 bases each). The CDR3 sequence is CASSLFRDPFGTDTQYF. The DNA of the CDR3 is TGTGCCAGCAGCTTATTCCGGGACCCCTTCGGCACAGATACGCAGTATTTT.